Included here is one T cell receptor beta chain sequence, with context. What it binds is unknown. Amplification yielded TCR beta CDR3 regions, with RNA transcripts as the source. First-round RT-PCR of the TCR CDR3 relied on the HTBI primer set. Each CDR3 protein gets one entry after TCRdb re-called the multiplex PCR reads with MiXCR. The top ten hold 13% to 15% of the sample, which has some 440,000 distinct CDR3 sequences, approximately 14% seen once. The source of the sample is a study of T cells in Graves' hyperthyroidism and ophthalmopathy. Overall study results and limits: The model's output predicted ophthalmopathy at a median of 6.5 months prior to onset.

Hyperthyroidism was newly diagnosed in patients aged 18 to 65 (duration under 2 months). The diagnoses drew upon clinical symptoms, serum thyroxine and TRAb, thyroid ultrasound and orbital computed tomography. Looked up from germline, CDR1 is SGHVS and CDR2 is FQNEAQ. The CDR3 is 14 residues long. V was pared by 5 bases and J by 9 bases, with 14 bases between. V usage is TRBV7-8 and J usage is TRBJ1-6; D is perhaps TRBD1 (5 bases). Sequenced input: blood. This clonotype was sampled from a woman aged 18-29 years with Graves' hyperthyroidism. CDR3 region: CASSPRAGGSPLHF. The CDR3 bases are TGTGCCAGCAGCCCCAGGGCAGGCGGTTCACCCCTCCACTTT.